This T cell receptor (beta chain) was documented in a study of control samples from healthy donors and cancer patients. Germline V lookup: CDR1 SGHNT, CDR2 YYREEE (reference sequence). This CDR3 contains 16 residues. Trimming removed 2 bases at V and 4 bases at J, with 13 bases between. Assay used: immunoSEQ multiplex PCR; TCRdb lists only in-frame clones, some missing. This sample yields some 130,000 clones, of which 80% to 95% are seen a single time; 2% to 3% belongs to the top ten. The sequence came from a man in his late teens or twenties in good health. The genes are TRBV5-4 and TRBJ1-6, with D tentatively TRBD1 (5 bases). Sequences were obtained from blood. The CDR3 coding sequence is TGTGCCAGCAGCTTTGGGGGAACGGGATATAATTCACCCCTCCACTTT. This sequence encodes CASSFGGTGYNSPLHF. The variable domain in full, completed from reference TRBV5-4 and TRBJ1-6, reads ETGVTQSPTHLIKTRGQQVTLRCSSQSGHNTVSWYQQALGQGPQFIFQYYREEENGRGNFPPRFSGLQFPNYSSELNVNALELDDSALYLCASSFGGTGYNSPLHFGNGTRLTVT.